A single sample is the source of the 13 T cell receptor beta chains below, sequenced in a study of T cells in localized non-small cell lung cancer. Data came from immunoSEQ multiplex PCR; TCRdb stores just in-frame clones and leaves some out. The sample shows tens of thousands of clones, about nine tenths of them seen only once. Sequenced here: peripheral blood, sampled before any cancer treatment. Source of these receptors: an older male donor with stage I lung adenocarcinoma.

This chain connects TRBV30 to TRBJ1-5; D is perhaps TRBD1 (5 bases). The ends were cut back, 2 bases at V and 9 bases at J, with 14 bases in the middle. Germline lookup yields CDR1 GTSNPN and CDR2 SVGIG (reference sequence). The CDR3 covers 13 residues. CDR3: CAWSTGGSLPQHF. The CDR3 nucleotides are TGTGCCTGGAGTACGGGGGGGTCTCTGCCCCAGCATTTT.

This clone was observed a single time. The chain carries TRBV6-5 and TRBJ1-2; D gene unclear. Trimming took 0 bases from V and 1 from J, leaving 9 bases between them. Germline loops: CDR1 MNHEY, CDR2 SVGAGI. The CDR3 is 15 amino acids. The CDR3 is CASSYSYTNNYGYTF. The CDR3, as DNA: TGTGCCAGCAGTTACTCGTACACCAATAACTATGGCTACACCTTC.

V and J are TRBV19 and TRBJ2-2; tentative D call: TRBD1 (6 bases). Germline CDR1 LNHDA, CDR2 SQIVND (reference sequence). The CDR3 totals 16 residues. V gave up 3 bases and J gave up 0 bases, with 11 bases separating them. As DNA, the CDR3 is TGTGCCAGTAGTATCCCCGGGACACCGAACACCGGGGAGCTGTTTTTT. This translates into CASSIPGTPNTGELFF.

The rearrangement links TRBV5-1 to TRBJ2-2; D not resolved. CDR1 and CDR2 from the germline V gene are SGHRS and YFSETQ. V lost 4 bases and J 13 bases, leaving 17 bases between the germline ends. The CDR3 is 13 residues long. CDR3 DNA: TGCGCCAGCAGCCCTCCGGCGACCGGTGGGCTGTTTTTT. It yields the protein CASSPPATGGLFF.

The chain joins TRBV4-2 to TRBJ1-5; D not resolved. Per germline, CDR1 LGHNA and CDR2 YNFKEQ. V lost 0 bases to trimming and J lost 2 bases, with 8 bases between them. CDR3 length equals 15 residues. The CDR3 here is CASSQDRWGNQPQHF. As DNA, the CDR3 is TGTGCCAGCAGCCAAGACAGGTGGGGCAATCAGCCCCAGCATTTT.

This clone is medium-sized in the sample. The chain's CDR3 is CASSGVGGDQPQHF. The CDR3, as DNA: TGTGCCAGTAGTGGGGTCGGGGGGGATCAGCCCCAGCATTTT. The chain combines TRBV19 with TRBJ1-5; perhaps TRBD1 as D (5 bases). The CDR3 sequence is 14 residues long. V was pared by 5 bases and J by 5 bases, with 13 bases between. CDR1 and CDR2 (germline): LNHDA, SQIVND (reference sequence).

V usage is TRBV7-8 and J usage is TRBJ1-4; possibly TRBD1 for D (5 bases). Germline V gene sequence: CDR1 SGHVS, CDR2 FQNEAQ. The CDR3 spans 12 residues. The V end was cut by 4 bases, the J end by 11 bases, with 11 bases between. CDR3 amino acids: CASSSRGSKLFF. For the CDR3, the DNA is TGTGCCAGCAGCTCACGGGGGTCGAAACTGTTTTTT.

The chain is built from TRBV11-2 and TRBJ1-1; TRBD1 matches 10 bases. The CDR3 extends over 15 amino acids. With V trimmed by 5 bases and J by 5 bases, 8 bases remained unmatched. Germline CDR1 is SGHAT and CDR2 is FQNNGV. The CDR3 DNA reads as TGTGCCAGCAGCCTTCATGGGACAGGGGTTACTGAAGCTTTCTTT. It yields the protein CASSLHGTGVTEAFF.

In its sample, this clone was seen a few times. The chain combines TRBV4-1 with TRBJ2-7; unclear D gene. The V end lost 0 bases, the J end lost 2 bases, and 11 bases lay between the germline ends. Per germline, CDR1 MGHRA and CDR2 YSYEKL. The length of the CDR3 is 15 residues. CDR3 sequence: CASSQDSVIPYEQYF. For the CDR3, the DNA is TGCGCCAGCAGCCAAGATTCCGTTATACCCTACGAGCAGTACTTC.

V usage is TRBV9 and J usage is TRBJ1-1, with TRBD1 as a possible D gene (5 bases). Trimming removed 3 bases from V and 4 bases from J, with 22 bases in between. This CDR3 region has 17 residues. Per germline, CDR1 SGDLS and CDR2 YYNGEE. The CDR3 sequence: CASSAFGGDPLPTEAFF. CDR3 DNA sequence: TGTGCCAGCAGCGCATTCGGGGGAGATCCTCTCCCCACTGAAGCTTTCTTT.

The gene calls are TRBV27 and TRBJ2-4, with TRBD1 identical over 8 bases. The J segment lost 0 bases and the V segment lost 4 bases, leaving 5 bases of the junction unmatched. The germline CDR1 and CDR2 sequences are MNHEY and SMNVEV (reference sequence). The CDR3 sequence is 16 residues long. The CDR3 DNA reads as TGTGCCAGCAGTTCCCGGACAGGGCTAGCCAAAAACATTCAGTACTTC. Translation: CASSSRTGLAKNIQYF.

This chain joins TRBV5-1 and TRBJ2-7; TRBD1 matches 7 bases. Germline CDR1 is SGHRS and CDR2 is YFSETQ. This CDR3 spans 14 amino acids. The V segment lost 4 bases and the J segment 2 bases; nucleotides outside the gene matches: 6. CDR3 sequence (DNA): TGCGCCAGCAGCGAGGGGGCCCCCGCCTACGAGCAGTACTTC. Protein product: CASSEGAPAYEQYF. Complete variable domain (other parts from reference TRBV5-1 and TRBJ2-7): KAGVTQTPRYLIKTRGQQVTLSCSPISGHRSVSWYQQTPGQGLQFLFEYFSETQRNKGNFPGRFSGRQFSNSRSEMNVSTLELGDSALYLCASSEGAPAYEQYFGPGTRLTVT.

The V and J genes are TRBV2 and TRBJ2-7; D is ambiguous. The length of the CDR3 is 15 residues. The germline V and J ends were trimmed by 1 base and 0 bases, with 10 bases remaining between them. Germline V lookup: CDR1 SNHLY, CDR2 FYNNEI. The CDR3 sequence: CASSEVKNYSYEQYF. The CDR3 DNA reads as TGTGCCAGCAGTGAAGTTAAAAATTACTCCTACGAGCAGTACTTC. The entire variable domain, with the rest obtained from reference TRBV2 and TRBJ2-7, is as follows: EPEVTQTPSHQVTQMGQEVILRCVPISNHLYFYWYRQILGQKVEFLVSFYNNEISEKSEIFDDQFSVERPDGSNFTLKIRSTKLEDSAMYFCASSEVKNYSYEQYFGPGTRLTVT.